The 29 T cell receptor beta chains given below trace back to one sample, sequenced in a study of regulatory T cells in long-lasting Graves disease. Libraries of TCR beta came from iRepertoire HTBI primers plus Arm-PCR of CDR3 regions. TCRdb reprocessed the multiplex PCR reads via MiXCR and lists one record per CDR3 protein. The sample includes under 800,000 distinct CDR3 sequences, less than 20% seen only once; the top ten take about 20%. The time point is: newly diagnosed GD, antithyroid drugs for less than 3 months. From PBMCs, RNA was extracted and then used to make the TCR library. This same sample was also taken into another study, of T cells in Graves' hyperthyroidism and ophthalmopathy.

This specimen consisted of peripheral blood mononuclear cells (PBMCs), obtained at new diagnosis, from a patient treated with antithyroid drugs. These receptors came from a woman between 25 and 40 years old with Graves disease.

This sequence joins TRBV4-1 and TRBJ2-5; 8 nucleotides agree with TRBD2. This CDR3 comprises 15 residues. The V segment lost 0 bases and the J segment 6 bases; nucleotides outside the gene matches: 6. The germline V gene encodes CDR1 MGHRA and CDR2 YSYEKL. The CDR3, as DNA: TGCGCCAGCAGCCAAGACGGGAGGGCCGCGAAGACCCAGTACTTC. Amino acids: CASSQDGRAAKTQYF.

As for this clonotype: A read error may be the cause here, since a much bigger clone is one base away. The V call is TRBV10-3, the J call TRBJ1-2, with TRBD1 as a possible D gene (5 bases). The CDR3 loop spans 13 amino acids. CDR1 is ENHRY, CDR2 SYGVKD, per germline. V dropped 7 bases and J dropped 8 bases, with 17 bases sitting between them. The CDR3 coding sequence is TGTGCCATCAAACCCGCGACAGAGACCGGCTACACCTTC. Its translation is CAIKPATETGYTF.

This clonotype has ten or more counts. The rearrangement links TRBV28 to TRBJ2-2, with D perhaps matching TRBD1 or TRBD2 (6 bases each). Trimming cost V 3 bases and J 3 bases, with 11 bases left between them. CDR3 size: 15 residues. The germline gives CDR1 MDHEN, CDR2 SYDVKM. The CDR3 here is CASSFHREDTGELFF. The CDR3 nucleotides are TGTGCCAGCAGTTTTCACAGGGAGGACACCGGGGAGCTGTTTTTT.

The chain has TRBV2 and TRBJ1-2; 8 bases align to TRBD1. Per germline, CDR1 SNHLY and CDR2 FYNNEI. This CDR3 has 15 amino acids. The J segment lost 4 bases and the V segment lost 4 bases, leaving 8 bases of the junction unmatched. DNA for the CDR3: TGTGCCAGCAGTGTTCAGGGGGCGCGCGTCTATGGCTACACCTTC. Translation gives CASSVQGARVYGYTF.

This chain joins TRBV3-1 and TRBJ2-1; no clear D. Deletions cut 6 bases from V and 2 bases from J, with 14 bases between. The V gene's germline CDR1 is LGHDT and CDR2 YNNKEL (reference sequence). The CDR3 contains 15 residues. The CDR3 DNA sequence: TGTGCCAGCAGGCTGTCCGACTTAGCCTACAATGAGCAGTTCTTC. Its translation is CASRLSDLAYNEQFF.

In its sample, this clonotype was seen many times. The rearrangement joins TRBV28 to TRBJ1-4; 7 nucleotides line up with TRBD1. The CDR3 has 14 amino acids. Trimming cost V 7 bases and J 7 bases; bases outside gene matches: 9. Germline CDR1 is MDHEN and CDR2 is SYDVKM. This CDR3 is CASTIDRASEKLFF. The CDR3 DNA reads TGTGCCAGCACCATTGACAGGGCGAGTGAAAAACTGTTTTTT.

There are a few counts of this clonotype. The rearrangement joins TRBV29-1 to TRBJ2-2; no clear D gene. The V and J ends lost 6 bases and 7 bases respectively, with 6 bases between them. Looked up from germline, CDR1 is SQVTM and CDR2 is ANQGSEA. The length of the CDR3 is 10 residues. CDR3 DNA: TGCAGCGTGGACCTCGGGGAGCTGTTTTTT. Amino acid sequence: CSVDLGELFF.

This clonotype came up many times. The genes are TRBV27 and TRBJ2-7, with 10 bases aligning to TRBD1. The junction had 4 bases not matched to a gene; V was cut back by 3 bases and J by 5 bases. CDR3 length: 14 residues. Per the germline V gene, CDR1 is MNHEY and CDR2 is SMNVEV (reference sequence). CDR3 amino acids: CASSFFGTGDEQYF. The CDR3 nucleotides are TGTGCCAGCAGTTTTTTTGGGACAGGGGACGAGCAGTACTTC.

The chain employs TRBV6-9 and TRBJ1-5, with 10 nucleotides matching TRBD1. This CDR3 spans 16 amino acids. After removal of 4 bases from V and 6 bases from J, the junction contained 9 bases not matched to a gene. Germline CDR1 reads MNHGY; CDR2 reads SVAAGI. The DNA for the CDR3 is TGTGCCAGCAGTTTCCAGCCGGGACAGGGGACTCAGCCCCAGCATTTT. It translates to CASSFQPGQGTQPQHF.

This clonotype was observed a handful of times. The chain links TRBV14 to TRBJ2-2; unclear D gene. V was clipped by 3 bases and J by 5 bases, with 7 bases between them. CDR1 and CDR2 (germline): SGHDN, FVKESK. The CDR3 contains 13 residues. CDR3 DNA: TGTGCCAGCAGCCAGAAAGGGACCGGGGAGCTGTTTTTT. Its translation is CASSQKGTGELFF.

Note on this clonotype: This sequence may be a read error, since a much larger clone differs from it by one base. This sequence joins TRBV2 and TRBJ2-1; maybe TRBD2 (6 bases). CDR3 length: 13 residues. V was clipped by 6 bases and J by 8 bases, with 14 bases between them. Per the germline V gene, CDR1 is SNHLY and CDR2 is FYNNEI. The CDR3 loop is CASRGTAWDEQFF. The DNA for the CDR3 is TGTGCCAGCAGGGGGACTGCGTGGGATGAGCAGTTCTTC.

The chain is built from TRBV15 and TRBJ1-6; 11 bases are a match to TRBD1. Germline CDR1 is LNHNV and CDR2 is YYDKDF (reference sequence). The CDR3 spans 15 residues. V shed 5 bases and J 7 bases; nucleotides not matched to a gene: 4. DNA of the CDR3: TGTGCCACCAGCCTAGGGACAGGGGGGAATTCACCCCTCCACTTT. Encoded protein: CATSLGTGGNSPLHF.

The gene calls are TRBV30 and TRBJ2-3; tentative D call: TRBD1 (5 bases). The CDR3 sequence is 18 residues long. Germline CDR1 GTSNPN, CDR2 SVGIG (reference sequence). Between the trimmed V and J ends, which lost 3 bases and 0 bases, there was a span of 22 bases. In DNA form, the CDR3 reads TGTGCCTGGAGAGAGTTCGGGCTGGGGCGGAGAAGCACAGATACGCAGTATTTT. Its translation: CAWREFGLGRRSTDTQYF.

There are a few counts of this clonotype. V gene TRBV19 combines with J gene TRBJ2-1; 12 nucleotides match TRBD2. Germline trimming cut 1 base from V and 7 bases from J; bases unmatched to any gene: 8. The CDR3 is made up of 17 amino acids. CDR1 is LNHDA, CDR2 SQIVND, per germline (reference sequence). CDR3 coding DNA: TGTGCCAGTAGTATAGCTGGGAGAGGGACTAGCGGGAATGAGCAGTTCTTC. This sequence encodes CASSIAGRGTSGNEQFF. Using reference TRBV19 and TRBJ2-1 for the parts outside the CDR3, the full variable domain is DGGITQSPKYLFRKEGQNVTLSCEQNLNHDAMYWYRQDPGQGLRLIYYSQIVNDFQKGDIAEGYSVSREKKESFPLTVTSAQKNPTAFYLCASSIAGRGTSGNEQFFGPGTRLTVL.

The chain joins TRBV20-1 to TRBJ2-3; D is possibly TRBD2 (5 bases). CDR3 length equals 14 residues. The germline V gene has CDR1 DFQATT and CDR2 SNEGSKA (reference sequence). V was trimmed by 6 bases and J by 3 bases, leaving 16 bases between them. The CDR3 sequence: CSATVTRGTDTQYF. In DNA, the CDR3 is TGCAGTGCCACCGTGACCCGGGGAACAGATACGCAGTATTTT.

The J gene is TRBJ2-3, the V gene TRBV20-1; TRBD1 might be the D (6 bases). Germline CDR1 is DFQATT and CDR2 is SNEGSKA (reference sequence). V dropped 5 bases and J dropped 2 bases, with 8 bases sitting between them. This CDR3 has 12 residues. CDR3 DNA sequence: TGCAGTGCTTCAGGGGACACAGATACGCAGTATTTT. Amino acids: CSASGDTDTQYF.

There are many counts of this clonotype. The V and J genes are TRBV12-5 and TRBJ1-2; 9 bases agree with TRBD1. The V gene end was trimmed by 6 bases and the J gene end by 4 bases; junction bases not matched to a gene: 6. The CDR3 has 14 amino acids. Looked up from germline, CDR1 is LGHNT and CDR2 is FRNRAP. CDR3 bases: TGTGCTAGTGGATCCGGGACAGGGCTCTATGGCTACACCTTC. Its translation is CASGSGTGLYGYTF.

This sequence joins TRBV30 and TRBJ1-1; weak D call: TRBD1 (6 bases). Trimming cost V 5 bases and J 2 bases, with 12 bases left between them. The CDR3 runs 13 residues. CDR1 and CDR2 (germline): GTSNPN, SVGIG (reference sequence). The CDR3 DNA reads TGTGCCTGGGCTGGACAGTTTAACACTGAAGCTTTCTTT. Residues: CAWAGQFNTEAFF.

Concerning this clonotype: With a far larger clone one base away, a read error is the likely cause. The chain recombines TRBV6-5 with TRBJ1-4; the D gene is possibly TRBD1 (6 bases). This CDR3 is 13 amino acids long. Germline CDR1 MNHEY, CDR2 SVGAGI. In DNA, the CDR3 is TGTGCCGGCAGAACCTCAGGGGATGAAAAACTGTTTTTT. It codes for CAGRTSGDEKLFF.

The table lists this clonotype with many counts. Given a much more abundant clone one base away, this may be a read error. V usage is TRBV5-6 and J usage is TRBJ2-1; D call uncertain. In germline, CDR1 is SGHDT, CDR2 YYEEEE. V lost 0 bases and J lost 4, with 2 bases in between. This CDR3 comprises 12 residues. The CDR3 bases are TGTGCCAGCAGCTTGGATTACAATGAGCAGTTCTTC. Residues: CASSLDYNEQFF.

This clonotype was seen repeatedly, ten times or more. The chain has TRBV15 and TRBJ2-1; 8 bases align to TRBD2. J lost 6 bases, V lost 1 base, and 5 bases had no gene match. CDR1 is LNHNV, CDR2 YYDKDF, per germline (reference sequence). The length of the CDR3 is 15 residues. The DNA for the CDR3 is TGTGCCACCAGCAGAGCAGCGGGAGATGTCAATGAGCAGTTCTTC. Translating gives CATSRAAGDVNEQFF. Full variable domain (remainder filled in from reference TRBV15 and TRBJ2-1): DAMVIQNPRYQVTQFGKPVTLSCSQTLNHNVMYWYQQKSSQAPKLLFHYYDKDFNNEADTPDNFQSRRPNTSFCFLDIRSPGLGDTAMYLCATSRAAGDVNEQFFGPGTRLTVL.

The chain carries TRBV5-1 and TRBJ2-5; D ambiguous. This CDR3 is 15 amino acids long. CDR1 and CDR2 from the germline V gene are SGHRS and YFSETQ. The V end was cut by 6 bases, the J end by 1 base, with 16 bases between. CDR3 in DNA: TGCGCCAGCACGCCCGAAGGCCGAGCCCAAGAGACCCAGTACTTC. Its translation is CASTPEGRAQETQYF.

CDR3 amino acids: CASQRGLWNEQFF. CDR3 sequence (DNA): TGTGCCAGCCAACGGGGGTTATGGAATGAGCAGTTCTTC. The V call is TRBV6-1, the J call TRBJ2-1, with D perhaps matching TRBD2 (6 bases). The CDR3 covers 13 residues. Trimming left V 8 bases short and J 7 bases short, with 15 bases between. Per the germline V gene, CDR1 is MNHNS and CDR2 is SASEGT.

The chain recombines TRBV11-2 with TRBJ2-1; D is unresolved. CDR3 length equals 15 residues. Germline assignment: CDR1 SGHAT and CDR2 FQNNGV. Between the trimmed V and J ends, which lost 0 bases and 9 bases, there was a span of 15 bases. The CDR3 nucleotides read TGTGCCAGCAGCTTAGAGGGATCTGTCGCAGGTGAGCAGTTCTTC. Translating gives CASSLEGSVAGEQFF.

This clonotype was found many times. The CDR3 DNA follows: TGTGCCAGCAAGACCGACAGGGGCCAAGAGACCCAGTACTTC. It encodes CASKTDRGQETQYF. This rearrangement joins TRBV28 to TRBJ2-5, with 8 bases lining up with TRBD1. Germline loops: CDR1 MDHEN, CDR2 SYDVKM. This CDR3 spans 14 amino acids. J was trimmed by 1 base and V by 7 bases; bases with no gene match: 5.

In this sample, this clonotype turned up a few times. The chain couples TRBV7-3 to TRBJ2-5; a possible D gene is TRBD1 (5 bases). The CDR3 runs to 14 residues. Germline-derived CDR1 and CDR2 are SGHTA and FQGTGA. Trimming cost V 2 bases and J 5 bases, with 12 bases left between them. CDR3 region: CASSLSGPLETQYF. CDR3 nucleotides: TGTGCCAGCAGCTTATCAGGGCCCCTGGAGACCCAGTACTTC. Full variable domain (remainder filled in from reference TRBV7-3 and TRBJ2-5): GAGVSQTPSNKVTEKGKYVELRCDPISGHTALYWYRQSLGQGPEFLIYFQGTGAADDSGLPNDRFFAVRPEGSVSTLKIQRTERGDSAVYLCASSLSGPLETQYFGPGTRLLVL.

This clonotype has a count of ten or more. This chain links TRBV6-2 or TRBV6-3 with TRBJ2-5; possible D gene TRBD2, 5 bases. Trimming stripped 4 bases from V and 2 bases from J, with 8 bases between. This CDR3 spans 13 amino acids. CDR1 is MNHEY and CDR2 is SVGEGT in the germline V gene. CDR3 bases: TGTGCCAGCAGTTCGGCGGGTCAAGAGACCCAGTACTTC. This sequence encodes CASSSAGQETQYF.

This clonotype was seen repeatedly, ten times or more. The rearrangement uses TRBV11-2 and TRBJ2-7; no firm D call. Germline loops: CDR1 SGHAT, CDR2 FQNNGV. V shed 1 base and J shed 1 base, with 8 bases lying between them. The CDR3 loop spans 14 amino acids. This chain's CDR3 is CASSLGRVSYEQYF. In DNA form, the CDR3 reads TGTGCCAGCAGCTTAGGCAGAGTATCCTACGAGCAGTACTTC.

About this clonotype itself: This sequence is one base from a far larger clone and is likely a read error. This chain joins TRBV5-4 and TRBJ1-1; TRBD1 aligns across 7 bases. The V segment lost 4 bases and the J segment 1 base; nucleotides outside the gene matches: 4. Per the germline V gene, CDR1 is SGHNT and CDR2 is YYREEE (reference sequence). CDR3 length: 14 amino acids. The CDR3 nucleotides read TGTGCCAGCAGCCGGACAGGATCGAACACTGAAGCTTTCTTT. Its protein is CASSRTGSNTEAFF. Using reference TRBV5-4 and TRBJ1-1 for the parts outside the CDR3, the full variable domain is ETGVTQSPTHLIKTRGQQVTLRCSSQSGHNTVSWYQQALGQGPQFIFQYYREEENGRGNFPPRFSGLQFPNYSSELNVNALELDDSALYLCASSRTGSNTEAFFGQGTRLTVV.